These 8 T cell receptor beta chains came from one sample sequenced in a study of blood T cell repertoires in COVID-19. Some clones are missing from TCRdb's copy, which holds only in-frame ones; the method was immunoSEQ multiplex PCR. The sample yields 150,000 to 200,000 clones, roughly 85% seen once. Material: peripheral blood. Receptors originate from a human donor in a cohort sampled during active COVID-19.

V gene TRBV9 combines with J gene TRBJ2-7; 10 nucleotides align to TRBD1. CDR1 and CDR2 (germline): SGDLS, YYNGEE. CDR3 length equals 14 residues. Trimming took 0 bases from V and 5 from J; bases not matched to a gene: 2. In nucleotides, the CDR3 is TGTGCCAGCAGCGTAGGACAGGGGGCCAACGAGCAGTACTTC. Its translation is CASSVGQGANEQYF. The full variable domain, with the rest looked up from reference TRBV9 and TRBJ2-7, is DSGVTQTPKHLITATGQRVTLRCSPRSGDLSVYWYQQSLDQGLQFLIQYYNGEERAKGNILERFSAQQFPDLHSELNLSSLELGDSALYFCASSVGQGANEQYFGPGTRLTVT.

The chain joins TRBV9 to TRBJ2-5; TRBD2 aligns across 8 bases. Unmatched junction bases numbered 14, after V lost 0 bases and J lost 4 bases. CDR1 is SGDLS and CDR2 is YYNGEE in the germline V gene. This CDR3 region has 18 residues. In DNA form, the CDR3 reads TGTGCCAGCAGCGTAGGTGGTCGGGGGGGCCTCTACAGAGAGACCCAGTACTTC. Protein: CASSVGGRGGLYRETQYF.

CDR3 in amino acids: CASSGQVPYEQYF. For the CDR3, the DNA is TGTGCCAGCAGCGGACAGGTCCCCTACGAGCAGTACTTC. This sequence joins TRBV9 and TRBJ2-7, with D possibly matching TRBD1 (6 bases). The CDR3 covers 13 residues. V shed 3 bases and J shed 2 bases, with 9 bases lying between them. CDR1 and CDR2 (germline): SGDLS, YYNGEE.

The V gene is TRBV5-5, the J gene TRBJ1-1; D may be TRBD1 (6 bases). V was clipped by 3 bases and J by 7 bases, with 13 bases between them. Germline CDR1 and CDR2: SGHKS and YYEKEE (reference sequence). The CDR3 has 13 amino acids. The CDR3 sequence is CASSYDRTLEAFF. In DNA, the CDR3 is TGTGCCAGCAGCTACGACAGGACCCTTGAAGCTTTCTTT.

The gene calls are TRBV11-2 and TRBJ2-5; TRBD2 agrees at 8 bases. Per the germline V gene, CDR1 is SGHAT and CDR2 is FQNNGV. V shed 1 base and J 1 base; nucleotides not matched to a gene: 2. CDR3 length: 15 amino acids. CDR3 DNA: TGTGCCAGCAGCTTAGCGGGAGGGCTCCAAGAGACCCAGTACTTC. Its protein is CASSLAGGLQETQYF.

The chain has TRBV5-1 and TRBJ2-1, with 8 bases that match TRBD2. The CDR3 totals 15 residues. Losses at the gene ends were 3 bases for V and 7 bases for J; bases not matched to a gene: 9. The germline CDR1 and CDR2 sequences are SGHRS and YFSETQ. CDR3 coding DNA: TGCGCCAGCAGCTGGGGACTAGAAGGTTTGAATGAGCAGTTCTTC. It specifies CASSWGLEGLNEQFF.

In DNA form, the CDR3 reads TGTGCCAGTAGCCGGCGGGACGGCAATGATTCACCCCTCCACTTT. Translation gives CASSRRDGNDSPLHF. The rearrangement joins TRBV19 to TRBJ1-6; a weak D match, TRBD1 (5 bases). CDR3 length: 15 amino acids. Germline loops: CDR1 LNHDA, CDR2 SQIVND (reference sequence). Trimming removed 6 bases from V and 8 bases from J, with 17 bases in between.

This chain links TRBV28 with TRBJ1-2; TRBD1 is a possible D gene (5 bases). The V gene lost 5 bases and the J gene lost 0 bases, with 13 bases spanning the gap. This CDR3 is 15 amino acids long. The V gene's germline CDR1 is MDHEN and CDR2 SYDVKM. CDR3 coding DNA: TGTGCCAGCAGTCTCCAGGGAAGAGCTAACTATGGCTACACCTTC. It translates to CASSLQGRANYGYTF.